This T cell receptor (beta chain) was identified during a study of blood T cell repertoires in COVID-19. Cohorts were based on clinical histories the participants reported. Authors' data handling: Researchers report that nucleated cell counts were estimated from reference gene primer amplification. This table comes from immunoSEQ multiplex PCR, and its TCRdb copy is limited to in-frame clones, with some not included. For V, J and clone size, that table is used; D and trimming come from the DNA. The sample lists around 270,000 clones; 80% to 90% were seen once. Source material: PBMCs or T cells enriched from blood (not recorded which). This receptor was identified in a woman aged 40 to 50 who had been exposed to COVID-19.

The DNA for the CDR3 is TGTGCCAGCAGCGTTAGCGGGACTGGAAATGAGCAGTTCTTC. Translating it yields CASSVSGTGNEQFF. This chain joins TRBV7-2 and TRBJ2-1; 8 positions match TRBD2. This CDR3 spans 14 amino acids. The V gene's germline CDR1 is SGHTA and CDR2 FQGNSA. Germline trimming cut 5 bases from V and 7 bases from J; bases unmatched to any gene: 7.